Here is one T cell receptor (beta chain) with its context. The antigen remains unidentified. Trimming took off 5 bases at V and 7 bases at J, with 14 bases between the two ends. Germline V gene lookup returns CDR1 MDHEN and CDR2 SYDVKM. This CDR3 has 14 amino acids. This sample was included in a study of PD-L1 blockade in urothelial cancer. The wider study: Prior chemotherapy in patients spanned 0 to 3 regimens. Once treatment had started, blood was analyzed at 3 weeks (second dose) and again at 6 weeks.

General observations from the study: Expansion of tumor-associated blood clones at 3 weeks was greater in durable-benefit patients.

Here immunoSEQ multiplex PCR was the method, and the copy in TCRdb shows in-frame clones only, minus some. The sample lists 85,000 to 95,000 clones, around 91% occurring once. Time point specified: pretreatment peripheral blood. Here the sequenced sample was PBMCs, taken around atezolizumab (anti-PD-L1) treatment. This sequence joins TRBV28 and TRBJ1-4; D gene unclear. This sequence was found in a man between 60 and 75 years old with urothelial cancer. CDR3 sequence (DNA): TGTGCCAGCAGTGCTAATTCGGTCGGTGAAAAACTGTTTTTT. It codes for CASSANSVGEKLFF.